This T cell receptor (beta chain) is drawn from a study of T cells in Graves' hyperthyroidism and ophthalmopathy. Study information: Peripheral blood specimens were obtained at initial diagnosis, prior to any treatment. Study-level findings and limits: Most thyroid clonotypes expanded above 0.001 appeared in blood too.

Uncontrolled infection, other autoimmune disease, pregnancy and lactation each barred patients from inclusion. The PBMCs were taken from around 9 ml of fresh peripheral blood. In germline, CDR1 is SEHNR, CDR2 FQNEAQ (reference sequence). The CDR3 runs 17 residues. Regions amplified from RNA transcripts were the TCR beta CDR3 regions. TCR CDR3 underwent first-round RT-PCR with the HTBI primer set. In TCRdb, the multiplex PCR reads were re-called with MiXCR into one record per CDR3 protein. The repertoire consists of some 580,000 distinct CDR3 sequences, with around 16% occurring once and the leading ten covering under 3.5%. Worth noting for this clonotype: Its antigen is not known. The junction departs from the called germline gene at one end, perhaps through a read error.

The rearrangement uses TRBV7-9 and TRBJ2-3, with 11 positions matching TRBD2. The sequenced sample consisted of blood. The source of this sequence is a woman aged 40 to 50 with Graves' ophthalmopathy. The CDR3 DNA sequence: TGTGCCCGCAGCTTCCCCCTAGCGGGGGGAAGCACAGATACGCAGTATTTT. It encodes CARSFPLAGGSTDTQYF.